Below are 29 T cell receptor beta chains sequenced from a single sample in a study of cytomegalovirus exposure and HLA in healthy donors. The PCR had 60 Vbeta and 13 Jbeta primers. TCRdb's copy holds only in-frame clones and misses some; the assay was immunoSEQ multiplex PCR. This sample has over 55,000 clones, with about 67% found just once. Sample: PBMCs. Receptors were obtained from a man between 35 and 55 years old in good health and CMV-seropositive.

CDR3 sequence: CASSLETVVTEAFF. Written as DNA, the CDR3 is TGCGCCAGCAGCTTGGAAACAGTGGTTACTGAAGCTTTCTTT. This chain joins TRBV5-1 and TRBJ1-1; D is uncertain. The CDR3 is 14 residues long. Per the germline V gene, CDR1 is SGHRS and CDR2 is YFSETQ. The V gene lost 0 bases and the J gene lost 5 bases, with 11 bases spanning the gap.

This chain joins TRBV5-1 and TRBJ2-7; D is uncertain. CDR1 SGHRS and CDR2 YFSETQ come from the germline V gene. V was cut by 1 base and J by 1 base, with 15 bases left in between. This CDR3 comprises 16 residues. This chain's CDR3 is CASSLYAPPGSYEQYF. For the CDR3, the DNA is TGCGCCAGCAGCTTGTACGCGCCTCCGGGTTCCTACGAGCAGTACTTC.

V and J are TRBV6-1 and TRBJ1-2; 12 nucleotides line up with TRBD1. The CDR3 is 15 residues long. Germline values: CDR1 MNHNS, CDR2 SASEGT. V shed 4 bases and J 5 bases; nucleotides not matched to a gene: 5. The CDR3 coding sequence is TGTGCCAGCAGTGCCCCGGGACAGGGGGCTTATGGCTACACCTTC. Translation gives CASSAPGQGAYGYTF.

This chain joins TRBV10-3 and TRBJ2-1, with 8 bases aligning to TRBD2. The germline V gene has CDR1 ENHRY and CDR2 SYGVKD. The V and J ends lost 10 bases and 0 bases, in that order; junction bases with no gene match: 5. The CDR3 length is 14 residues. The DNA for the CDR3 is TGTGCCACCCAGCGGGAGTCCTCCTACAATGAGCAGTTCTTC. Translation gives CATQRESSYNEQFF.

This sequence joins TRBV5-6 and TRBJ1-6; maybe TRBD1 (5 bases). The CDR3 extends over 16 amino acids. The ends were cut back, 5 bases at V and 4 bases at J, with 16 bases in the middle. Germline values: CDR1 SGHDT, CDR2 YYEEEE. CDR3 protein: CASSLLGRGYNSPLHF. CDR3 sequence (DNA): TGTGCCAGCAGTCTGCTGGGGAGGGGATATAATTCACCCCTCCACTTT.

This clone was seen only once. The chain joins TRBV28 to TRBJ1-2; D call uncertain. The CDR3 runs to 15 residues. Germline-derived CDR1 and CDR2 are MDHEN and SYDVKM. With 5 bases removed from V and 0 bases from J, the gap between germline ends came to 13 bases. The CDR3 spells CASSIPVLPNYGYTF. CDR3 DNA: TGTGCCAGCAGTATTCCGGTTCTTCCTAACTATGGCTACACCTTC.

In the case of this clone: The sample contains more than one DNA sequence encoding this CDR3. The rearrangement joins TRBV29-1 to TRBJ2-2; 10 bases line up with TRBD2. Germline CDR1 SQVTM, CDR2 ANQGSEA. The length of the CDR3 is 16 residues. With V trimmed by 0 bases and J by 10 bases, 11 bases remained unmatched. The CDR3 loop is CSVEDRSLAGAEELFF. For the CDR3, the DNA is TGCAGCGTTGAAGATCGGAGTCTAGCGGGAGCCGAGGAGCTGTTTTTT.

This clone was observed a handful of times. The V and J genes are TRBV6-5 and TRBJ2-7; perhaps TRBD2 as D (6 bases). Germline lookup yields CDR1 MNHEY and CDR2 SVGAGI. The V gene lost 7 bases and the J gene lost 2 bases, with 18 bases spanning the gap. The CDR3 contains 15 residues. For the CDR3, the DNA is TGTGCCAGCACCAAGGGAGGAACAGCAACCTACGAGCAGTACTTC. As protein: CASTKGGTATYEQYF.

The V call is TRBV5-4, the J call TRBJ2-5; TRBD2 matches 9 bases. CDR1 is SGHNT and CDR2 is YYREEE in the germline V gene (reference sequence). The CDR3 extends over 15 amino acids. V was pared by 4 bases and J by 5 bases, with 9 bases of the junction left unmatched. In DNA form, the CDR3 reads TGTGCCAGCAGCCGCTATAGCGGGGGTATGGAGACCCAGTACTTC. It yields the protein CASSRYSGGMETQYF. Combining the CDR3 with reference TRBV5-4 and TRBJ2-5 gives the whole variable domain ETGVTQSPTHLIKTRGQQVTLRCSSQSGHNTVSWYQQALGQGPQFIFQYYREEENGRGNFPPRFSGLQFPNYSSELNVNALELDDSALYLCASSRYSGGMETQYFGPGTRLLVL.

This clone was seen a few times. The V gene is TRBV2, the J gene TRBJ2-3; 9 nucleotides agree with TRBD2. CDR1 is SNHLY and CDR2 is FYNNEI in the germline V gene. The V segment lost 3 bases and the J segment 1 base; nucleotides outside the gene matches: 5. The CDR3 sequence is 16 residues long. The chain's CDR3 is CASSEGLAIGTDTQYF. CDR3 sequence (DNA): TGTGCCAGCAGTGAGGGACTAGCAATCGGCACAGATACGCAGTATTTT.

The CDR3 DNA reads as TGTGCCAGCAGCTTAGGTCCATCGAACACTGAAGCTTTCTTT. This encodes CASSLGPSNTEAFF. The gene calls are TRBV11-3 and TRBJ1-1; D unresolved. CDR1 SGHNT and CDR2 YENEEA come from the germline V gene. The CDR3 is 14 residues long. Trimming left V 1 base short and J 1 base short, with 7 bases between.

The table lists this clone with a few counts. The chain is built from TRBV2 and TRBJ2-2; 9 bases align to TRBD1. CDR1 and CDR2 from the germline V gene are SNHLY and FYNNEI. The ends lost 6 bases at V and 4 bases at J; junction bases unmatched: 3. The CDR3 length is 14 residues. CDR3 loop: CASRGQGSTGELFF. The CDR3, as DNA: TGTGCCAGCAGAGGACAGGGGTCCACCGGGGAGCTGTTTTTT.

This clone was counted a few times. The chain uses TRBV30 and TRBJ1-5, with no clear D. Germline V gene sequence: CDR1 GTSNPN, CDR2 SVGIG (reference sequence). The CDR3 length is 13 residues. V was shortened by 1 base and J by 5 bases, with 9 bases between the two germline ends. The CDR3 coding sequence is TGTGCCTGGAGTGGCGGGAACGATCAGCCCCAGCATTTT. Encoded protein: CAWSGGNDQPQHF. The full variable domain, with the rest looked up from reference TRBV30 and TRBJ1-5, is SQTIHQWPATLVQPVGSPLSLECTVEGTSNPNLYWYRQAAGRGLQLLFYSVGIGQISSEVPQNLSASRPQDRQFILSSKKLLLSDSGFYLCAWSGGNDQPQHFGDGTRLSIL.

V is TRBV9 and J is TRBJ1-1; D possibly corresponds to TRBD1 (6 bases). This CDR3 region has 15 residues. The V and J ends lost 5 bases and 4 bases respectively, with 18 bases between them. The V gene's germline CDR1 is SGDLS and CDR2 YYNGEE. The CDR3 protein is CASRGDTTSGTEAFF. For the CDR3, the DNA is TGTGCCAGCAGGGGGGACACCACTAGCGGCACTGAAGCTTTCTTT.

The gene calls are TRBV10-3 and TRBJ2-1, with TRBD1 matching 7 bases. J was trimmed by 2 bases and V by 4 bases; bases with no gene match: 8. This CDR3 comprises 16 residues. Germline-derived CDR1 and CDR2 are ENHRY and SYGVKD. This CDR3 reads CAISVNVGTAYNEQFF. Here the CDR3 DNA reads TGTGCCATCAGTGTTAATGTTGGGACAGCCTACAATGAGCAGTTCTTC.

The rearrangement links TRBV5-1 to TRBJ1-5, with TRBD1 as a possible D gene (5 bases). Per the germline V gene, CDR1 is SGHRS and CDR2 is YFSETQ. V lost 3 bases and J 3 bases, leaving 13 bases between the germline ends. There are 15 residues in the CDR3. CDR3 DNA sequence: TGCGCCAGCAGCTCCCGGGGGGAGCCCAATCAGCCCCAGCATTTT. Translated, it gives CASSSRGEPNQPQHF.

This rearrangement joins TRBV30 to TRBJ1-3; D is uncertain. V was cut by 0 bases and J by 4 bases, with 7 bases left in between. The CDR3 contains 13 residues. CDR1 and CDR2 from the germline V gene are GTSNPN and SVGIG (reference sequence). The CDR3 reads CAWSVSGGNTIYF. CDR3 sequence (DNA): TGTGCCTGGAGTGTATCCGGGGGAAACACCATATATTTT.

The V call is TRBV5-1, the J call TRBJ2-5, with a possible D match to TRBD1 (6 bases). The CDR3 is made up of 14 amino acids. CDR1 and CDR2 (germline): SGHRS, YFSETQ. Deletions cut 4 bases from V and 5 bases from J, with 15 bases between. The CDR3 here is CASSPGTLRETQYF. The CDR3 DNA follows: TGCGCCAGCAGCCCCGGGACATTACGTGAGACCCAGTACTTC.

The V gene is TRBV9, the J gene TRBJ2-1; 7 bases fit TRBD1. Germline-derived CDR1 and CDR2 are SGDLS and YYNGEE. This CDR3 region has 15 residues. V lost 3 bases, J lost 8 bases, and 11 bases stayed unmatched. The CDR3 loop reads CASSATATGWYEQFF. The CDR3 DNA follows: TGTGCCAGCAGCGCGACCGCGACAGGGTGGTATGAGCAGTTCTTC.

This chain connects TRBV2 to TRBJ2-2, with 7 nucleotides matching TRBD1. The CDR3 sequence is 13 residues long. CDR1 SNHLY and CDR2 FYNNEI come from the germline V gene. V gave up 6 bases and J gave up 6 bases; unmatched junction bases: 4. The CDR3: CASRPGTAGELFF. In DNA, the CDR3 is TGTGCCAGCAGACCCGGGACAGCCGGGGAGCTGTTTTTT.

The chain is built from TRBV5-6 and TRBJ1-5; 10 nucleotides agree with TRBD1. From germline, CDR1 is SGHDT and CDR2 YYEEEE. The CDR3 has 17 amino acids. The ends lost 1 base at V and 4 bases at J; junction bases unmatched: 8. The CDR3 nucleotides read TGTGCCAGCAGCTTGAGACAGGGGGCCATCGGTAATCAGCCCCAGCATTTT. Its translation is CASSLRQGAIGNQPQHF.

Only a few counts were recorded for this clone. CDR3 sequence reads: CASSFPGQTNYEQYF. CDR3 nucleotide sequence: TGTGCCAGCAGCTTTCCAGGACAGACAAACTACGAGCAGTACTTC. The chain uses TRBV5-6 and TRBJ2-7; TRBD1 might be the D (6 bases). Trimming pared 2 bases from V and 3 bases from J, leaving 15 bases between. This CDR3 contains 15 residues. Germline CDR1 reads SGHDT; CDR2 reads YYEEEE.

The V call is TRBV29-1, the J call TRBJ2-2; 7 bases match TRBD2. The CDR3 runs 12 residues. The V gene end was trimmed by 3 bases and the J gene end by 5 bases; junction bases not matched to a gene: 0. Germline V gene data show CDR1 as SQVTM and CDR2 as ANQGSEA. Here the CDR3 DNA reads TGCAGCGTTGAGCGGGGGACCGGGGAGCTGTTTTTT. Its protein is CSVERGTGELFF.

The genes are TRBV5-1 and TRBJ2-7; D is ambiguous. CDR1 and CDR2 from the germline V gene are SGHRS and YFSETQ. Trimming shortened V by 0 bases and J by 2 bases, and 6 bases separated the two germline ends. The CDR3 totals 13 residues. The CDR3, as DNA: TGCGCCAGCAGCTTGGACAGCCCCTACGAGCAGTACTTC. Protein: CASSLDSPYEQYF.

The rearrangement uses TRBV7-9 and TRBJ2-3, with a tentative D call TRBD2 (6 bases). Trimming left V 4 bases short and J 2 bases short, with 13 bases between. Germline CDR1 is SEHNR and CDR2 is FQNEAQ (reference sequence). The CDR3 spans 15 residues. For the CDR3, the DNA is TGTGCCAGCAGCTACGGACTACCTGTCACAGATACGCAGTATTTT. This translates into CASSYGLPVTDTQYF.

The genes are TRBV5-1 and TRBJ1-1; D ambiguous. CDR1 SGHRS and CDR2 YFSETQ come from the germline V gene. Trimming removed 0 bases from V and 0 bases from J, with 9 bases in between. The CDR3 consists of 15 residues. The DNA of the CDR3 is TGCGCCAGCAGCTTGGCCGGGAACTTGAACACTGAAGCTTTCTTT. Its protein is CASSLAGNLNTEAFF. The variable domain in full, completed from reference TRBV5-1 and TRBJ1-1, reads KAGVTQTPRYLIKTRGQQVTLSCSPISGHRSVSWYQQTPGQGLQFLFEYFSETQRNKGNFPGRFSGRQFSNSRSEMNVSTLELGDSALYLCASSLAGNLNTEAFFGQGTRLTVV.

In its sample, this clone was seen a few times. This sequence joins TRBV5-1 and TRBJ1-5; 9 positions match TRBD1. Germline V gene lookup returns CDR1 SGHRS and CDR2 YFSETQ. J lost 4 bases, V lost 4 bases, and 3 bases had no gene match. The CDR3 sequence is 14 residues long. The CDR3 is CASSPGTGNQPQHF. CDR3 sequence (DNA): TGCGCCAGCAGCCCTGGGACAGGGAATCAGCCCCAGCATTTT.

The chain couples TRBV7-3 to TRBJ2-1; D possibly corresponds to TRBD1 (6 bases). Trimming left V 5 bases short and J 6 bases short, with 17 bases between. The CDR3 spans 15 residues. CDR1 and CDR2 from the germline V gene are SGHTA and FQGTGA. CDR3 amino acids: CASSLTRDTGNEQFF. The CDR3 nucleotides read TGTGCCAGCAGCCTCACACGGGACACGGGCAATGAGCAGTTCTTC.

In DNA, the CDR3 is TGTGCCAGCAGCCACGGGACTACACCCTGGGGGCAGTTCTTC. Protein product: CASSHGTTPWGQFF. V is TRBV11-1 and J is TRBJ2-1, with 7 bases aligning to TRBD2. Trimming at V came to 5 bases and at J to 12 bases, leaving 13 bases not matched to a gene. The CDR3 contains 14 residues. Germline CDR1 reads SGHAT; CDR2 reads FQDESV (reference sequence). Drawing the rest from reference TRBV11-1 and TRBJ2-1, the complete variable domain is EAEVAQSPRYKITEKSQAVAFWCDPISGHATLYWYRQILGQGPELLVQFQDESVVDDSQLPKDRFSAERLKGVDSTLKIQPAELGDSAMYLCASSHGTTPWGQFFGPGTRLTVL.